What follows are 4 T cell receptor beta chains derived from one specimen sequenced in a study of CD8+CD57+ T cells in acquired aplastic anemia. For CDR3 and TCR beta VDJ profiling, genomic DNA was the template used. One entry per CDR3 protein, called by TCRdb with MiXCR from the reads. The sample includes 150,000 or so distinct CDR3 sequences, around half of them seen just once. It was patients with CD8+CD57+ cell expansion by flow cytometry who were chosen for sequencing. The source material was sorted CD4+, CD8+, or CD8+CD57+ T cells (not recorded which) from PBMCs. The receptors stem from a human donor with aplastic anemia.

This clonotype was observed at least ten times. This rearrangement joins TRBV4-1 to TRBJ2-3, with TRBD2 matching over 8 bases. From germline, CDR1 is MGHRA and CDR2 YSYEKL. V shed 2 bases, J shed 7 bases, and the junction held 11 bases outside the gene matches. This CDR3 contains 16 residues. The CDR3 protein is CASSQPAGLAPNTQYF. The CDR3, as DNA: TGCGCCAGCAGCCAACCTGCAGGACTAGCACCTAATACGCAGTATTTT.

Comments on this clonotype: At one end, the junction sequence differs from germline, possibly due to a read error. The chain employs TRBV29-1 and TRBJ1-1, with D unclear. This CDR3 comprises 13 residues. Germline CDR1 is SQVTM and CDR2 is ANQGSEA. The CDR3 DNA follows: TGCAGCGTTCGCTACAGCGAGAACACTGAGGCTTTCTTT. This translates into CSVRYSENTEAFF.

The CDR3 region is CSARGAGAGKETQYF. The DNA for the CDR3 is TGCAGTGCTAGGGGAGCGGGTGCGGGGAAAGAGACCCAGTACTTC. J is TRBJ2-5 and V is TRBV20-1, with D possibly TRBD2 on 6 matching bases. The CDR3 is 15 residues long. V lost 3 bases and J 3 bases, leaving 17 bases between the germline ends. Germline CDR1 is DFQATT and CDR2 is SNEGSKA (reference sequence).

To note about this clonotype: A junction boundary mismatches the germline segment, possibly from a read error. This chain joins TRBV4-1 and TRBJ1-6; 10 bases fit TRBD1. This CDR3 spans 15 amino acids. Germline V lookup: CDR1 MGHRA, CDR2 YSYEKL. Written as DNA, the CDR3 is TGTGCCAGCAGCCTCCTGGACAGGGGGGGTTCACCCCTCCACTTT. It translates to CASSLLDRGGSPLHF.